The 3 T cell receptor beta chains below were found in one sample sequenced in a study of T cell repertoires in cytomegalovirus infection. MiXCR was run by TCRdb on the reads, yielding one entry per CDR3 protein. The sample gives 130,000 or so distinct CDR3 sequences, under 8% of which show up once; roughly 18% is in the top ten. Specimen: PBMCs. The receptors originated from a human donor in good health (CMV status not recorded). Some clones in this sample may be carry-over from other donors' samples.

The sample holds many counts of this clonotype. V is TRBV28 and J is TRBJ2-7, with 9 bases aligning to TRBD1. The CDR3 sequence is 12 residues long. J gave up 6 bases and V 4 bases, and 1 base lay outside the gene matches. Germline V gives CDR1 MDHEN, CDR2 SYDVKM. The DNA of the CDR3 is TGTGCCAGCAGTTGGACAGGGGCCGAGCAGTACTTC. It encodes CASSWTGAEQYF.

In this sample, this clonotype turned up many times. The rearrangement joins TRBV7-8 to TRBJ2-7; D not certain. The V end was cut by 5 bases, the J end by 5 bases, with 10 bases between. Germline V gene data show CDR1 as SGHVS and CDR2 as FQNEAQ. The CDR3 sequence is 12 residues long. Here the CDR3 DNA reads TGTGCCAGCAGCCCTACGGCCCACGAGCAGTACTTC. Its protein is CASSPTAHEQYF. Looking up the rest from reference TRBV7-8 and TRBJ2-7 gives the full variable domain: GAGVSQSPRYKVAKRGQDVALRCDPISGHVSLFWYQQALGQGPEFLTYFQNEAQLDKSGLPSDRFFAERPEGSVSTLKIQRTQQEDSAVYLCASSPTAHEQYFGPGTRLTVT.

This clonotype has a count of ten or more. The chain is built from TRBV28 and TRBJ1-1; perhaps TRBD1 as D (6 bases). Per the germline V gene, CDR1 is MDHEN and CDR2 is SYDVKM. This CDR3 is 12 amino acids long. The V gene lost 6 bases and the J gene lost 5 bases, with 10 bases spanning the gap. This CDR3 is CASRSGVTEAFF. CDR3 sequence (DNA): TGTGCCAGCAGGTCAGGGGTAACTGAAGCTTTCTTT.